The TCR beta chain under discussion was sequenced for a study of blood T cell repertoires in COVID-19. Study-level information: Samples representing acute and convalescent COVID-19 were sourced from the United States, Italy and Spain.

The assay was immunoSEQ multiplex PCR, and TCRdb's table has in-frame clones only and misses some. Among roughly 410,000 clones, roughly nine tenths were seen once, and the ten largest hold over 1%. The TCR was taken from a man in his forties with acute or convalescent COVID-19. Specimen: peripheral blood.

The CDR3 here is CSASPVNTGELFF. The CDR3 DNA follows: TGCAGTGCTAGTCCGGTGAACACCGGGGAGCTGTTTTTT. The chain is built from TRBV20-1 and TRBJ2-2; D is unclear. V lost 3 bases, J lost 1 base, and 6 bases lay in between. The CDR3 consists of 13 residues. Germline V lookup: CDR1 DFQATT, CDR2 SNEGSKA (reference sequence).